A single sample gave rise to the 32 T cell receptor beta chains below, sequenced in a study of cytomegalovirus exposure and HLA in healthy donors. Primers: 60 Vbeta forward and 13 Jbeta reverse. The assay was immunoSEQ multiplex PCR, and TCRdb's table has in-frame clones only and misses some. The table for this sample gives about 210,000 clones. Source material: PBMCs. Receptors were obtained from a woman in her 30s in good health and CMV-seropositive.

J is TRBJ1-1 and V is TRBV18; TRBD1 aligns across 8 bases. V lost 5 bases to trimming and J lost 8 bases; unmatched junction nucleotides: 7. The germline V gene encodes CDR1 KGHSH and CDR2 LQKENI. The CDR3 is 13 amino acids. Here the CDR3 reads CASSTQGAAEAFF. The CDR3 nucleotides read TGTGCCAGCTCAACCCAGGGGGCCGCGGAAGCTTTCTTT.

The chain combines TRBV4-3 with TRBJ2-1; D remains unclear. Germline CDR1 LGHNA, CDR2 YSLEER. The length of the CDR3 is 14 residues. Trimming shortened V by 1 base and J by 6 bases, and 10 bases separated the two germline ends. CDR3 nucleotides: TGCGCCAGCAGCCAAGTCGCCCACAGCAATGAGCAGTTCTTC. As protein: CASSQVAHSNEQFF.

On this clone: The sample has other DNA sequences that encode this CDR3 too. The chain is built from TRBV6-5 and TRBJ1-5, with D tentatively TRBD1 (5 bases). This CDR3 has 14 residues. Germline V gives CDR1 MNHEY, CDR2 SVGAGI. CDR3 bases: TGTGTCAGTAGTTACTCACAGGGCAATCAGCCCCAGCATTTT. This encodes CVSSYSQGNQPQHF.

The chain joins TRBV4-2 to TRBJ2-7; the match to TRBD2 covers 7 bases. Germline V gene sequence: CDR1 LGHNA, CDR2 YNFKEQ. This CDR3 is 17 amino acids long. Trimming took 4 bases from V and 1 from J; bases not matched to a gene: 13. The CDR3 sequence is CASSRELTSAESYEQYF. The CDR3 bases are TGTGCCAGCAGCCGCGAACTTACTAGCGCGGAGTCCTACGAGCAGTACTTC.

The chain uses TRBV2 and TRBJ1-6, with 8 bases aligning to TRBD1. CDR1 is SNHLY, CDR2 FYNNEI, per germline. J lost 5 bases, V lost 7 bases, and 7 bases had no gene match. The CDR3 is 15 residues long. The CDR3 here is CASTRTGTNNSPLHF. The CDR3 DNA is TGTGCCAGCACCAGGACAGGGACGAATAATTCACCCCTCCACTTT. The full variable domain, its missing parts supplied by reference TRBV2 and TRBJ1-6, is EPEVTQTPSHQVTQMGQEVILRCVPISNHLYFYWYRQILGQKVEFLVSFYNNEISEKSEIFDDQFSVERPDGSNFTLKIRSTKLEDSAMYFCASTRTGTNNSPLHFGNGTRLTVT.

A word on this clone: The sample carries other DNA sequences with the same CDR3. The V call is TRBV4-1, the J call TRBJ2-7; TRBD2 aligns across 8 bases. V trimming: 3 bases; J trimming: 4 bases; junction bases outside the gene matches: 8. From germline, CDR1 is MGHRA and CDR2 YSYEKL. This CDR3 is built from 15 residues. CDR3 in amino acids: CASSQEGTSGYEQYF. The CDR3 nucleotides read TGCGCCAGCAGCCAGGAAGGTACTAGCGGTTACGAGCAGTACTTC.

The genes are TRBV12-5 and TRBJ2-5, with a possible D match to TRBD2 (5 bases). The CDR3 is made up of 14 amino acids. Germline loops: CDR1 LGHNT, CDR2 FRNRAP. With 4 bases removed from V and 1 base from J, the gap between germline ends came to 10 bases. The CDR3 bases are TGTGCTAGTGGTTACGGGGATACCCAAGAGACCCAGTACTTC. Amino acid sequence: CASGYGDTQETQYF. The whole variable domain, remainder taken from reference TRBV12-5 and TRBJ2-5, is DARVTQTPRHKVTEMGQEVTMRCQPILGHNTVFWYRQTMMQGLELLAYFRNRAPLDDSGMPKDRFSAEMPDATLATLKIQPSEPRDSAVYFCASGYGDTQETQYFGPGTRLLVL.

The chain employs TRBV7-2 and TRBJ2-3; a possible D gene is TRBD1 (5 bases). The CDR3 length is 17 residues. Trimming cost V 1 base and J 1 base, with 15 bases left between them. Germline values: CDR1 SGHTA, CDR2 FQGNSA. CDR3 DNA: TGTGCCAGCAGCTTAGTATCGGGCAGGGTTGGCACAGATACGCAGTATTTT. It specifies CASSLVSGRVGTDTQYF.

The J gene is TRBJ1-2, the V gene TRBV5-4; maybe TRBD1 (6 bases). The CDR3 is 14 amino acids. Trimming cost V 0 bases and J 4 bases, with 10 bases left between them. CDR1 is SGHNT, CDR2 YYREEE, per germline (reference sequence). CDR3 coding DNA: TGTGCCAGCAGCTTGGCTGGACAGCTCTATGGCTACACCTTC. This gives the protein CASSLAGQLYGYTF.

The chain couples TRBV10-3 to TRBJ2-2; 10 nucleotides line up with TRBD1. This CDR3 contains 18 residues. V was pared by 4 bases and J by 8 bases, with 16 bases of the junction left unmatched. Germline CDR1 reads ENHRY; CDR2 reads SYGVKD. CDR3 sequence reads: CAISAAEPGQGSRGELFF. For the CDR3, the DNA is TGTGCCATCAGTGCCGCAGAGCCGGGACAGGGGAGTCGTGGGGAGCTGTTTTTT.

V gene TRBV6-6 combines with J gene TRBJ1-5; 7 nucleotides match TRBD1. This CDR3 is 15 amino acids long. V lost 8 bases to trimming and J lost 0 bases; unmatched junction nucleotides: 7. CDR1 is MNHNY and CDR2 is SVGAGI in the germline V gene (reference sequence). CDR3 nucleotides: TGTGCCAGCGTGAATCGACAGGGTAGCAATCAGCCCCAGCATTTT. Protein product: CASVNRQGSNQPQHF.

As regards this clone: The identical CDR3 is also encoded by other nucleotide sequences in the sample. This chain links TRBV28 with TRBJ2-1; D is possibly TRBD2 (6 bases). There are 12 residues in the CDR3. Trimming stripped 2 bases from V and 8 bases from J, with 7 bases between. In germline, CDR1 is MDHEN, CDR2 SYDVKM. This chain's CDR3 is CASSLAGYEQFF. Written as DNA, the CDR3 is TGTGCCAGCAGTTTAGCGGGGTATGAGCAGTTCTTC.

The genes are TRBV2 and TRBJ1-1; no definite D call. Trimming stripped 3 bases from V and 1 base from J, with 6 bases between. Germline values: CDR1 SNHLY, CDR2 FYNNEI. The CDR3 has 13 residues. DNA of the CDR3: TGTGCCAGCAGTGAGAGGGAGAACACTGAAGCTTTCTTT. Residues: CASSERENTEAFF.

This CDR3 is CASFNARDRFVEQYF. In DNA form, the CDR3 reads TGTGCCAGCTTCAATGCCCGGGACAGATTTGTCGAGCAGTACTTC. J is TRBJ2-7 and V is TRBV27; the match to TRBD1 covers 7 bases. The CDR3 covers 15 residues. V was clipped by 8 bases and J by 6 bases; unmatched bases: 16. Per germline, CDR1 MNHEY and CDR2 SMNVEV (reference sequence).

The chain recombines TRBV10-1 with TRBJ2-1, with 8 bases fitting TRBD2. CDR3 length: 16 residues. In germline, CDR1 is WNHNN, CDR2 SYGVQD (reference sequence). The V gene end was trimmed by 0 bases and the J gene end by 7 bases; junction bases not matched to a gene: 8. The CDR3 reads CASSESGAGGRNEQFF. Here the CDR3 DNA reads TGCGCCAGCAGTGAGTCGGGGGCGGGAGGCAGAAATGAGCAGTTCTTC.

The chain is built from TRBV29-1 and TRBJ2-6; 9 bases are a match to TRBD1. Germline V gives CDR1 SQVTM, CDR2 ANQGSEA. The CDR3 is made up of 20 amino acids. The CDR3 sequence: CNPKSPIWDREGSGANVLTF. CDR3 DNA sequence: TGCAACCCAAAATCCCCAATCTGGGACAGGGAAGGGTCTGGGGCCAACGTCCTGACTTTC.

In the case of this clone: Other nucleotide sequences in the sample specify the same CDR3. The chain employs TRBV5-1 and TRBJ2-3; D is unresolved. CDR1 SGHRS and CDR2 YFSETQ come from the germline V gene. Between the trimmed V and J ends, which lost 0 bases and 0 bases, there was a span of 5 bases. CDR3 size: 14 residues. The CDR3 DNA sequence: TGCGCCAGCAGCTTGGGAGGTAGCACAGATACGCAGTATTTT. Residues: CASSLGGSTDTQYF.

The chain couples TRBV7-9 to TRBJ2-7; TRBD1 matches at 12 bases. Germline-derived CDR1 and CDR2 are SEHNR and FQNEAQ (reference sequence). This CDR3 is built from 15 residues. V lost 5 bases and J lost 6; bases outside the gene matches: 8. CDR3 sequence reads: CASSVFGTGGAEQYF. The CDR3 bases are TGTGCCAGCAGCGTATTCGGGACAGGGGGCGCCGAGCAGTACTTC.

V and J are TRBV7-6 and TRBJ2-2, with D possibly matching TRBD1 (6 bases). Germline V gene sequence: CDR1 SGHVS, CDR2 FNYEAQ. This CDR3 is built from 19 residues. V shed 5 bases and J shed 4 bases, with 26 bases lying between them. Here the CDR3 DNA reads TGTGCCAGCAGCCCGAACACGGGGACACTCGTTAGAATCACCGGGGAGCTGTTTTTT. Its protein is CASSPNTGTLVRITGELFF.

The DNA for the CDR3 is TGTGCCAGCAGTGACAGGGCCTCTTTCCTTGGGGCCAACGTCCTGACTTTC. It codes for CASSDRASFLGANVLTF. V usage is TRBV6-1 and J usage is TRBJ2-6, with D maybe TRBD1 (5 bases). Germline CDR1 MNHNS, CDR2 SASEGT. This CDR3 spans 17 amino acids. Trimming left V 3 bases short and J 3 bases short, with 15 bases between.

The chain uses TRBV29-1 and TRBJ1-4, with 7 positions matching TRBD1. V lost 2 bases to trimming and J lost 15 bases; unmatched junction nucleotides: 18. Germline CDR1 SQVTM, CDR2 ANQGSEA. The CDR3 extends over 15 amino acids. The CDR3 protein is CSVEPTPGQAAWLFF. CDR3 sequence (DNA): TGCAGCGTTGAACCTACGCCCGGACAGGCGGCGTGGTTGTTTTTT. Using reference TRBV29-1 and TRBJ1-4 for the parts outside the CDR3, the full variable domain is SAVISQKPSRDICQRGTSLTIQCQVDSQVTMMFWYRQQPGQSLTLIATANQGSEATYESGFVIDKFPISRPNLTFSTLTVSNMSPEDSSIYLCSVEPTPGQAAWLFFGSGTQLSVL.

The chain couples TRBV4-3 to TRBJ2-1; 13 positions agree with TRBD2. The V and J ends lost 1 base and 7 bases, in that order; junction bases with no gene match: 10. Germline CDR1 LGHNA, CDR2 YSLEER. The CDR3 sequence is 18 residues long. The CDR3 spells CASSQAVKGLAGENEQFF. The CDR3 region has the DNA TGCGCCAGCAGCCAAGCGGTTAAAGGACTAGCGGGAGAGAATGAGCAGTTCTTC.

V and J are TRBV4-3 and TRBJ2-4, with 12 bases identical to TRBD2. After removal of 4 bases from V and 6 bases from J, the junction contained 10 bases not matched to a gene. The CDR3 is made up of 17 amino acids. Looked up from germline, CDR1 is LGHNA and CDR2 is YSLEER. The CDR3 nucleotides read TGCGCCAGCAGCCCCTCGCTAGCGGGAGGGTTTAGAAACATTCAGTACTTC. Its translation: CASSPSLAGGFRNIQYF.

The chain carries TRBV28 and TRBJ2-6, with 7 positions matching TRBD1. Unmatched junction bases numbered 10, after V lost 7 bases and J lost 1 base. The CDR3 spans 17 residues. The germline gives CDR1 MDHEN, CDR2 SYDVKM. The CDR3 nucleotides read TGTGCCAGCACCAGGACAGGTTTTATTTCTGGGGCCAACGTCCTGACTTTC. It yields the protein CASTRTGFISGANVLTF.

To note about this clone: Other DNA sequences in this sample translate to the same CDR3. The chain links TRBV30 to TRBJ2-5, with D unresolved. The ends were cut back, 3 bases at V and 1 base at J, with 6 bases in the middle. The CDR3 sequence is 12 residues long. Germline lookup yields CDR1 GTSNPN and CDR2 SVGIG (reference sequence). The CDR3, as DNA: TGTGCCTGGAGCCCCTTCCAAGAGACCCAGTACTTC. Translated, it gives CAWSPFQETQYF.

CDR3 sequence (DNA): TGCAGTGCTAGGCGGGACACTGAAGCTTTCTTT. Translated, it gives CSARRDTEAFF. The V gene is TRBV20-1, the J gene TRBJ1-1; D is uncertain. With 3 bases removed from V and 3 bases from J, the gap between germline ends came to 5 bases. Per germline, CDR1 DFQATT and CDR2 SNEGSKA (reference sequence). The CDR3 runs to 11 residues.

This sequence joins TRBV6-6 and TRBJ1-5, with D unresolved. V was clipped by 6 bases and J by 0 bases, with 15 bases between them. CDR1 is MNHNY and CDR2 is SVGAGI in the germline V gene (reference sequence). The CDR3 has 16 residues. The CDR3, as DNA: TGTGCCAGCAGCCCCCCGGGGAGGAATAGCAATCAGCCCCAGCATTTT. Translated: CASSPPGRNSNQPQHF.

The chain employs TRBV19 and TRBJ2-5; tentative D call: TRBD2 (6 bases). Between the trimmed V and J ends, which lost 1 base and 3 bases, there was a span of 12 bases. The CDR3 consists of 15 residues. Germline CDR1 reads LNHDA; CDR2 reads SQIVND (reference sequence). DNA for the CDR3: TGTGCCAGTAGTATAGGGTGGAGGGGAGAAGAGACCCAGTACTTC. Its translation: CASSIGWRGEETQYF.

The CDR3 reads CASSHPDQDYGYTF. As DNA, the CDR3 is TGTGCCAGCAGCCACCCCGACCAGGACTATGGCTACACCTTC. The V gene is TRBV6-5, the J gene TRBJ1-2; D remains ambiguous. Deletions cut 6 bases from V and 3 bases from J, with 14 bases between. Germline-derived CDR1 and CDR2 are MNHEY and SVGAGI. This CDR3 spans 14 amino acids.

CDR3 protein: CASSSLGHGDTEAFF. CDR3 DNA sequence: TGTGCCAGCAGCTCCCTGGGGCATGGGGACACTGAAGCTTTCTTT. V usage is TRBV5-4 and J usage is TRBJ1-1; D perhaps matches TRBD1 (5 bases). There are 15 residues in the CDR3. Germline V gives CDR1 SGHNT, CDR2 YYREEE (reference sequence). Trimming removed 3 bases at V and 3 bases at J, with 15 bases between.

CDR3 in amino acids: CASSTQGRDTGELFF. The CDR3 region has the DNA TGTGCCAGCAGCACACAGGGAAGAGACACCGGGGAGCTGTTTTTT. The J gene is TRBJ2-2, the V gene TRBV9, with TRBD1 as a possible D gene (6 bases). The CDR3 is made up of 15 amino acids. Germline V gives CDR1 SGDLS, CDR2 YYNGEE. The ends were cut back, 4 bases at V and 3 bases at J, with 13 bases in the middle. Based on the CDR3 plus reference TRBV9 and TRBJ2-2, the full variable domain is DSGVTQTPKHLITATGQRVTLRCSPRSGDLSVYWYQQSLDQGLQFLIQYYNGEERAKGNILERFSAQQFPDLHSELNLSSLELGDSALYFCASSTQGRDTGELFFGEGSRLTVL.

The gene calls are TRBV6-1 and TRBJ1-1, with a tentative D call TRBD1 (5 bases). The CDR3 loop spans 14 amino acids. From germline, CDR1 is MNHNS and CDR2 SASEGT. Trimming stripped 7 bases from V and 0 bases from J, with 12 bases between. The CDR3 reads CASNRQPMNTEAFF. The CDR3 DNA follows: TGTGCCAGCAACCGACAGCCCATGAACACTGAAGCTTTCTTT.